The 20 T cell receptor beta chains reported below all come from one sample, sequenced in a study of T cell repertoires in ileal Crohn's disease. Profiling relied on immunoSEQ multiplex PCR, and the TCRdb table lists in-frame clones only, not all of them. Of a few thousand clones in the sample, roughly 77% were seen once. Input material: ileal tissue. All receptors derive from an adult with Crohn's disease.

The CDR3 here is CASMRANTEAFF. As DNA, the CDR3 is TGTGCCAGCATGAGGGCTAACACTGAAGCTTTCTTT. The rearrangement links TRBV7-9 to TRBJ1-1; D not certain. CDR3 size: 12 residues. Trimming removed 7 bases from V and 2 bases from J, with 8 bases in between. Germline values: CDR1 SEHNR, CDR2 FQNEAQ (reference sequence).

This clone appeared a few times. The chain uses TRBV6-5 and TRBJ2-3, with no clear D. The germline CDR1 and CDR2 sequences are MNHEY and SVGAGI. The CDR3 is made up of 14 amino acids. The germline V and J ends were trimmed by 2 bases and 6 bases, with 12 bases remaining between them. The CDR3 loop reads CASSYGLGSDTQYF. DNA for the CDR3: TGTGCCAGCAGTTACGGCCTAGGCTCCGATACGCAGTATTTT.

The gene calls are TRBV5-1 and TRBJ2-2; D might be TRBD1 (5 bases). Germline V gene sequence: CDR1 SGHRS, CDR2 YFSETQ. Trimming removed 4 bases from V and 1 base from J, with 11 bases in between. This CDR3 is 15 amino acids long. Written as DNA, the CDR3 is TGCGCCAGCAGCCCAGGGTTGGGGAACACCGGGGAGCTGTTTTTT. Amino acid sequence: CASSPGLGNTGELFF.

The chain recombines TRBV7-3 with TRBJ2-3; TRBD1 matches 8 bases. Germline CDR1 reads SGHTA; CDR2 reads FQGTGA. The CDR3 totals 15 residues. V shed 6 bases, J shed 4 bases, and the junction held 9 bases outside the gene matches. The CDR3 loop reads CASRFWGQVPDTQYF. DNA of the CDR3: TGTGCCAGCAGGTTCTGGGGACAGGTTCCAGATACGCAGTATTTT.

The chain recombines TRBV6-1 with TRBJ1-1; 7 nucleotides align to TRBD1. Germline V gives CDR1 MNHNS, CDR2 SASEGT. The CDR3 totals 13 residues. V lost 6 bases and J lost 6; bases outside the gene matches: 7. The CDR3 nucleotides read TGTGCCAGCAGGAGACAGGGAGGCGCTGAAGCTTTCTTT. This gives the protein CASRRQGGAEAFF.

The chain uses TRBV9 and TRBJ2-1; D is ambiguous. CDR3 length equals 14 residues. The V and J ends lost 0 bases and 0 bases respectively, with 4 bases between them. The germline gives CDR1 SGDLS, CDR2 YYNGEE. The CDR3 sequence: CASSVDSSYNEQFF. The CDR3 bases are TGTGCCAGCAGCGTAGACAGCTCCTACAATGAGCAGTTCTTC.

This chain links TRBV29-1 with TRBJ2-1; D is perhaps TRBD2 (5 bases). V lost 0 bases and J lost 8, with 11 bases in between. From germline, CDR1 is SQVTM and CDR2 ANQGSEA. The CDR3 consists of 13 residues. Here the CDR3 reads CSVEDRGDYEQFF. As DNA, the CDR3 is TGCAGCGTTGAAGATCGGGGAGACTATGAGCAGTTCTTC.

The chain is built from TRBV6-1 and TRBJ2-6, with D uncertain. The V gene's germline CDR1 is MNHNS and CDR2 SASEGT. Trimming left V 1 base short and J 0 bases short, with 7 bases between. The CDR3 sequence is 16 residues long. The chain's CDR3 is CASSEEHLSGANVLTF. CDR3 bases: TGTGCCAGCAGTGAAGAACACCTCTCTGGGGCCAACGTCCTGACTTTC.

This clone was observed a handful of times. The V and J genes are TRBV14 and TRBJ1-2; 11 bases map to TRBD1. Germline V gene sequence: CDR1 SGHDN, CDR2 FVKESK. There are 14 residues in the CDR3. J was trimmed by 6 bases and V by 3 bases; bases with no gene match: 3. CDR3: CASSQGQGVNGYTF. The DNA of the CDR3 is TGTGCCAGCAGCCAGGGACAGGGGGTTAATGGCTACACCTTC.

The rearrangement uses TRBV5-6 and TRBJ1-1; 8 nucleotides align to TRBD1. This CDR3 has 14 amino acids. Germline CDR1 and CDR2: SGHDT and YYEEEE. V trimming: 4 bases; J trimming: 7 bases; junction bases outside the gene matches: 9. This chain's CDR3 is CASSDAGTGFEAFF. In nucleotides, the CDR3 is TGTGCCAGCAGCGACGCCGGGACAGGTTTTGAAGCTTTCTTT.

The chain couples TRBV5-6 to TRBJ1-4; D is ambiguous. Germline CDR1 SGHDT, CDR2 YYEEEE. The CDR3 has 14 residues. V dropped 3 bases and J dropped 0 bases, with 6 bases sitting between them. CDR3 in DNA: TGTGCCAGCAGCTCACACCCAACTAATGAAAAACTGTTTTTT. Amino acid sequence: CASSSHPTNEKLFF.

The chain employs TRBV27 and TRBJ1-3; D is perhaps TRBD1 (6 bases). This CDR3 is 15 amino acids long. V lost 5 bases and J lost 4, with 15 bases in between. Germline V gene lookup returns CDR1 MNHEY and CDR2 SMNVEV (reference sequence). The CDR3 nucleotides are TGTGCCAGCAGTCAAACTGGACAGAGCGGAAACACCATATATTTT. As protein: CASSQTGQSGNTIYF.

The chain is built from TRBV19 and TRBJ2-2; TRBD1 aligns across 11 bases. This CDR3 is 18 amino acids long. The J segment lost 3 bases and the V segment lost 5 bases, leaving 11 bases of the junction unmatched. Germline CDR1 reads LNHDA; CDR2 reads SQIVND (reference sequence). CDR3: CASSPYGQGAFDTGELFF. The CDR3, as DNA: TGTGCCAGTAGTCCTTACGGACAGGGGGCTTTTGACACCGGGGAGCTGTTTTTT.

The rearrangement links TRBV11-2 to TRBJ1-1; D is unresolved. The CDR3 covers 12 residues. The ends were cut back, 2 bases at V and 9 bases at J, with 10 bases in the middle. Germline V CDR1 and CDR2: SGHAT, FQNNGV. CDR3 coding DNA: TGTGCCAGCAGCTTATTGAGAGGGCAAGCTTTCTTT. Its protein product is CASSLLRGQAFF.

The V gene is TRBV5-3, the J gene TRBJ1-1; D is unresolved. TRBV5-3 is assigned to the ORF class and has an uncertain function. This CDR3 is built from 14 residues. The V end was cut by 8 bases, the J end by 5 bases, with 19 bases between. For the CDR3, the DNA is TGTGCCAGCAGTCCAGGACGGGAGAGGACTGAAGCTTTCTTT. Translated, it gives CASSPGRERTEAFF.

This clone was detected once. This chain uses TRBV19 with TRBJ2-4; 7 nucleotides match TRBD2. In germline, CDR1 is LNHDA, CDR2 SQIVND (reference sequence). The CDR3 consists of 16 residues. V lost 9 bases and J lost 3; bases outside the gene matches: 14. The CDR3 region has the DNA TGTGCCAGCGCCGATGGGGGGGGAATTGGCAAAAACATTCAGTACTTC. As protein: CASADGGGIGKNIQYF.

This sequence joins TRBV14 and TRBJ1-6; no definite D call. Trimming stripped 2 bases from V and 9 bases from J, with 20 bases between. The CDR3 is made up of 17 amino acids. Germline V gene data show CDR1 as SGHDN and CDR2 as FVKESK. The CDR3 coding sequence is TGTGCCAGCAGCCAACGGATGACTACTAGTCTGGGTTCACCCCTCCACTTT. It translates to CASSQRMTTSLGSPLHF.

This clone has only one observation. The CDR3 DNA reads as TGTGCCAGCAGGTCGGGACAGGGTGATCAGCCCCAGCATTTT. Translated, it gives CASRSGQGDQPQHF. The chain combines TRBV2 with TRBJ1-5, with 9 bases matching TRBD1. The CDR3 extends over 14 amino acids. The J segment lost 5 bases and the V segment lost 6 bases, leaving 5 bases of the junction unmatched. In germline, CDR1 is SNHLY, CDR2 FYNNEI.

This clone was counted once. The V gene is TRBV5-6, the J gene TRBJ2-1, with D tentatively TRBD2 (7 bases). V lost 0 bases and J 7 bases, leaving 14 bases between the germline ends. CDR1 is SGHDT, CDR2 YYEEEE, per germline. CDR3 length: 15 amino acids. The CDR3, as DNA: TGTGCCAGCAGCTTGGAGGGGGGGCCGAGAAATGAGCAGTTCTTC. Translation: CASSLEGGPRNEQFF.

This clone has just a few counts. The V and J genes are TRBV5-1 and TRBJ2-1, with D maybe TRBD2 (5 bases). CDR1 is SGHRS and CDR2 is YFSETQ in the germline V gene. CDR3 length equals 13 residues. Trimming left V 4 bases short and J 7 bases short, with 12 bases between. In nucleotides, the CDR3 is TGCGCCAGCAGCGAGGCAGGCGGGAATGAGCAGTTCTTC. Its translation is CASSEAGGNEQFF. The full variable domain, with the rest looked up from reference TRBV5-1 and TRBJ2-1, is KAGVTQTPRYLIKTRGQQVTLSCSPISGHRSVSWYQQTPGQGLQFLFEYFSETQRNKGNFPGRFSGRQFSNSRSEMNVSTLELGDSALYLCASSEAGGNEQFFGPGTRLTVL.